The 20 T cell receptor beta chains reported below all come from one sample, sequenced in a study of shared clonotypes between healthy human individuals. Method: immunoSEQ multiplex PCR; TCRdb's copy keeps in-frame clones and lacks some. The table records 450,000 to 650,000 clones, around 78% of them present only once. The sequencing input was PBMCs. The receptors come from a middle-aged woman in good health. Some clones in this sample may be carry-over from other donors' samples.

The rearrangement uses TRBV5-6 and TRBJ2-6; maybe TRBD2 (5 bases). This CDR3 contains 15 residues. V was shortened by 4 bases and J by 1 base, with 9 bases between the two germline ends. In germline, CDR1 is SGHDT, CDR2 YYEEEE. The CDR3, as DNA: TGTGCCAGCAGCCTAACGGGATCTGGGGCCAACGTCCTGACTTTC. Translating it yields CASSLTGSGANVLTF.

This clone was seen many times. The chain combines TRBV7-9 with TRBJ2-1; D is possibly TRBD2 (5 bases). The length of the CDR3 is 16 residues. Germline loops: CDR1 SEHNR, CDR2 FQNEAQ (reference sequence). Trimming stripped 6 bases from V and 1 base from J, with 16 bases between. CDR3 in DNA: TGTGCCAGCAGTTACCCTCACGGAGGTTCCTACAATGAGCAGTTCTTC. Amino acid sequence: CASSYPHGGSYNEQFF.

The V and J genes are TRBV18 and TRBJ1-3; D is uncertain. In germline, CDR1 is KGHSH, CDR2 LQKENI. Deletions cut 2 bases from V and 5 bases from J, with 10 bases between. The CDR3 runs 14 residues. In nucleotides, the CDR3 is TGTGCCAGCTCACCAAGGGATTACAGAAACACCATATATTTT. It is translated as CASSPRDYRNTIYF.

The chain uses TRBV29-1 and TRBJ1-1; D gene ambiguous. V lost 3 bases, J lost 2 bases, and 7 bases lay in between. This CDR3 is 12 amino acids long. The germline V gene encodes CDR1 SQVTM and CDR2 ANQGSEA. CDR3 nucleotide sequence: TGCAGCGTTGACGCGGGAAACACTGAAGCTTTCTTT. It specifies CSVDAGNTEAFF.

The chain's CDR3 is CASSFRPAARDTQYF. CDR3 nucleotide sequence: TGTGCCAGCAGCTTTCGGCCGGCAGCCCGAGATACGCAGTATTTT. The J gene is TRBJ2-3, the V gene TRBV7-9, with D uncertain. Germline lookup yields CDR1 SEHNR and CDR2 FQNEAQ (reference sequence). The length of the CDR3 is 15 residues. The ends were cut back, 3 bases at V and 5 bases at J, with 15 bases in the middle. Full variable domain (rest looked up from reference TRBV7-9 and TRBJ2-3): DTGVSQNPRHKITKRGQNVTFRCDPISEHNRLYWYRQTLGQGPEFLTYFQNEAQLEKSRLLSDRFSAERPKGSFSTLEIQRTEQGDSAMYLCASSFRPAARDTQYFGPGTRLTVL.

This chain links TRBV5-1 with TRBJ2-7; 10 bases map to TRBD1. This CDR3 contains 16 residues. V dropped 4 bases and J dropped 7; count of bases not matched to a gene: 14. Germline values: CDR1 SGHRS, CDR2 YFSETQ. Here the CDR3 reads CASSAGTGARGEEQYF. CDR3 bases: TGCGCCAGCAGCGCCGGGACAGGGGCCCGGGGGGAAGAGCAGTACTTC.

There are a few counts of this clone. The chain joins TRBV6-6 to TRBJ1-3, with D possibly matching TRBD1 (6 bases). The V end was cut by 6 bases, the J end by 4 bases, with 16 bases between. The CDR3 extends over 15 amino acids. Germline V CDR1 and CDR2: MNHNY, SVGAGI (reference sequence). The CDR3 nucleotides read TGTGCCAGCAGAAACGGGGGGGCCTCCGGAAACACCATATATTTT. Translating gives CASRNGGASGNTIYF.

This chain links TRBV2 with TRBJ1-3; D remains unclear. The germline CDR1 and CDR2 sequences are SNHLY and FYNNEI. V lost 4 bases to trimming and J lost 0 bases, with 13 bases between them. CDR3 size: 16 residues. The CDR3 DNA reads as TGTGCCAGCAGTGTATTTCAGGTAGACTCTGGAAACACCATATATTTT. Protein: CASSVFQVDSGNTIYF.

The gene calls are TRBV28 and TRBJ2-7; maybe TRBD1 (6 bases). The CDR3 sequence is 13 residues long. Germline V gives CDR1 MDHEN, CDR2 SYDVKM. Trimming shortened V by 7 bases and J by 1 base, and 11 bases separated the two germline ends. The CDR3 sequence is CASTTGRSYEQYF. The CDR3 DNA is TGTGCCAGCACGACAGGTCGGTCCTACGAGCAGTACTTC.

This clone has more than one count but fewer than ten. V is TRBV7-9 and J is TRBJ2-1; D not certain. In germline, CDR1 is SEHNR, CDR2 FQNEAQ (reference sequence). V shed 3 bases and J shed 5 bases, with 8 bases lying between them. The CDR3 is 13 residues long. The chain's CDR3 is CASSFRRDNEQFF. In DNA, the CDR3 is TGTGCCAGCAGCTTTCGACGGGACAATGAGCAGTTCTTC.

This clone was recorded many times. The gene calls are TRBV7-8 and TRBJ1-1; D is uncertain. This CDR3 spans 13 amino acids. V was shortened by 4 bases and J by 11 bases, with 17 bases between the two germline ends. Germline assignment: CDR1 SGHVS and CDR2 FQNEAQ. CDR3 nucleotide sequence: TGTGCCAGCAGCTCCGTGGAGGGAAAGCGGGCTTTCTTT. Protein product: CASSSVEGKRAFF.

V is TRBV29-1 and J is TRBJ1-1; tentatively, D is TRBD1 (5 bases). The CDR3 loop spans 14 amino acids. From germline, CDR1 is SQVTM and CDR2 ANQGSEA. V lost 7 bases to trimming and J lost 11 bases, with 26 bases between them. The CDR3: CSATKQGRRFGAFF. The DNA for the CDR3 is TGCAGCGCTACCAAGCAGGGCAGGCGCTTCGGGGCTTTCTTT.

The gene calls are TRBV13 and TRBJ2-3; TRBD2 is a possible D gene (5 bases). The germline V gene encodes CDR1 PRHDT and CDR2 FYEKMQ (reference sequence). The CDR3 is 17 residues long. Trimming took off 4 bases at V and 0 bases at J, with 17 bases between the two ends. CDR3 bases: TGTGCCAGCAGCTGGCACGTGGGGAGTGGGAGCACAGATACGCAGTATTTT. Amino acid sequence: CASSWHVGSGSTDTQYF.

Comment on this clone: Other DNA sequences in this specimen translate into the identical CDR3. The chain couples TRBV20-1 to TRBJ2-1, with unresolved D. V was shortened by 1 base and J by 10 bases, with 8 bases between the two germline ends. CDR1 DFQATT and CDR2 SNEGSKA come from the germline V gene (reference sequence). CDR3 length: 11 residues. The CDR3 loop is CSARVASEQFF. The CDR3 nucleotides read TGCAGTGCTAGAGTGGCCTCCGAGCAGTTCTTC.

This clone occurred a few times. CDR3 DNA: TGCAGCGTTGGGGGCTTAAGGGGTGAGCCCCAGCATTTT. Translation: CSVGGLRGEPQHF. V and J are TRBV29-1 and TRBJ1-5, with D possibly matching TRBD1 (5 bases). The CDR3 loop spans 13 amino acids. V shed 4 bases and J shed 8 bases, with 15 bases lying between them. Germline V gene data show CDR1 as SQVTM and CDR2 as ANQGSEA.

V and J are TRBV6-6 and TRBJ2-5, with D possibly called TRBD1 or TRBD2 (5 bases each). The CDR3 sequence is 13 residues long. V shed 7 bases and J shed 5 bases, with 14 bases lying between them. CDR1 MNHNY and CDR2 SVGAGI come from the germline V gene (reference sequence). CDR3 in DNA: TGTGCCAGCACATCCGGGGCGCGGGAGACCCAGTACTTC. Amino acids: CASTSGARETQYF.

This rearrangement joins TRBV28 to TRBJ2-3; D is possibly TRBD1 or TRBD2 (6 bases each). The germline V gene encodes CDR1 MDHEN and CDR2 SYDVKM. The germline V and J ends were trimmed by 6 bases and 6 bases, with 19 bases remaining between them. The CDR3 runs to 15 residues. The CDR3 coding sequence is TGTGCCAGCAGACCTCAAAGTACGGGGGCGGATACGCAGTATTTT. It translates to CASRPQSTGADTQYF.

This clone was counted once. The germline gene is not matched at one end of the junction; a read error may be the cause. This chain connects TRBV7-8 to TRBJ1-3, with D maybe TRBD1 (6 bases). In germline, CDR1 is SGHVS, CDR2 FQNEAQ. This CDR3 contains 16 residues. This CDR3 is CAGSLGGPRSGNTIYF. The DNA for the CDR3 is TGTGCCGGCAGCTTAGGGGGGCCCCGCTCTGGAAACACCATATATTTT.

The chain couples TRBV7-9 to TRBJ2-5; D possibly uses TRBD1 or TRBD2 (5 bases each). The CDR3 length is 13 residues. V was clipped by 1 base and J by 5 bases, with 8 bases between them. Germline CDR1 reads SEHNR; CDR2 reads FQNEAQ (reference sequence). The CDR3 loop reads CASSLGGSETQYF. CDR3 coding DNA: TGTGCCAGCAGCTTAGGGGGGAGTGAGACCCAGTACTTC.

The rearrangement joins TRBV28 to TRBJ1-5, with unresolved D. V gave up 6 bases and J gave up 4 bases, with 16 bases separating them. The CDR3 totals 15 residues. The germline V gene encodes CDR1 MDHEN and CDR2 SYDVKM. CDR3 sequence reads: CASRQPGPPNQPQHF. The DNA of the CDR3 is TGTGCCAGCAGACAGCCTGGACCGCCTAATCAGCCCCAGCATTTT. The full variable domain, its missing parts supplied by reference TRBV28 and TRBJ1-5, is DVKVTQSSRYLVKRTGEKVFLECVQDMDHENMFWYRQDPGLGLRLIYFSYDVKMKEKGDIPEGYSVSREKKERFSLILESASTNQTSMYLCASRQPGPPNQPQHFGDGTRLSIL.